A single sample is the source of the 7 T cell receptor beta chains below, sequenced in a study of beta chain features in type 1 diabetes. For these receptors, no antigen is known. Study-wide points: Moderately but significantly shorter TCRB CDR3s were found in Type 1 diabetes patients in all four CD4+ subsets.

What was sequenced were expressed TCRB transcripts, since all of the isolated RNA had been reverse transcribed. The assay was immunoSEQ multiplex PCR, and TCRdb's table has in-frame clones only and misses some. The table lists more than 300,000 clones, about a tenth of them singletons, with around 1% in the top ten. Sequences were obtained from central memory CD4+ T cells from blood. Receptors originate from a man between 25 and 39 years old with type 1 diabetes.

This clone appeared a few times. The chain joins TRBV7-2 to TRBJ2-3; D might be TRBD2 (5 bases). V was clipped by 1 base and J by 7 bases, with 15 bases between them. CDR1 is SGHTA and CDR2 is FQGNSA in the germline V gene. The CDR3 is 15 amino acids. The CDR3 region is CASSLDPGVSHTQYF. CDR3 DNA sequence: TGTGCCAGCAGCTTAGACCCCGGGGTCAGCCATACGCAGTATTTT.

In its sample, this clone was seen a few times. The gene calls are TRBV30 and TRBJ2-5; 11 bases agree with TRBD1. V lost 3 bases and J lost 5; bases outside the gene matches: 2. Per the germline V gene, CDR1 is GTSNPN and CDR2 is SVGIG (reference sequence). This CDR3 contains 13 residues. The CDR3 DNA sequence: TGTGCCTGGAGGGGACAGGGGGGGGAGACCCAGTACTTC. It codes for CAWRGQGGETQYF.

This chain uses TRBV30 with TRBJ1-4; tentative D call: TRBD1 (5 bases). The CDR3 is 13 amino acids. Per the germline V gene, CDR1 is GTSNPN and CDR2 is SVGIG (reference sequence). Trimming shortened V by 1 base and J by 8 bases, and 11 bases separated the two germline ends. The CDR3 DNA reads as TGTGCCTGGAGTGACGGGGGAGACGAAAAACTGTTTTTT. Its protein is CAWSDGGDEKLFF.

The chain uses TRBV7-8 and TRBJ2-7; D perhaps matches TRBD2 (6 bases). The CDR3 spans 14 residues. The V and J ends lost 4 bases and 8 bases respectively, with 18 bases between them. CDR1 is SGHVS, CDR2 FQNEAQ, per germline. As DNA, the CDR3 is TGTGCCAGCAGCTCCCTAACGGGGGTCAAGAAGCAGTACTTC. This codes for CASSSLTGVKKQYF.

This rearrangement joins TRBV7-2 to TRBJ1-2; D is ambiguous. V lost 5 bases and J lost 5, with 18 bases in between. The CDR3 totals 15 residues. The germline V gene encodes CDR1 SGHTA and CDR2 FQGNSA. DNA of the CDR3: TGTGCCAGCAGCCCCCGGTGGAGGGCTACATATGGCTACACCTTC. Protein sequence: CASSPRWRATYGYTF.

This clone has just a few counts. The chain carries TRBV7-2 and TRBJ2-3; either TRBD1 or TRBD2 may fit D (5 bases each). The CDR3 consists of 17 residues. The germline V and J ends were trimmed by 5 bases and 6 bases, with 24 bases remaining between them. CDR1 and CDR2 from the germline V gene are SGHTA and FQGNSA. In nucleotides, the CDR3 is TGTGCCAGCAGCCCAGCGGTTTTTTCGGGGCGCGGGGATACGCAGTATTTT. Its protein product is CASSPAVFSGRGDTQYF. The whole variable domain, filled in from reference TRBV7-2 and TRBJ2-3, reads GAGVSQSPSNKVTEKGKDVELRCDPISGHTALYWYRQSLGQGLEFLIYFQGNSAPDKSGLPSDRFSAERTGGSVSTLTIQRTQQEDSAVYLCASSPAVFSGRGDTQYFGPGTRLTVL.

The V gene is TRBV7-2, the J gene TRBJ1-1; D is possibly TRBD1 (6 bases). The CDR3 sequence is 14 residues long. The V and J ends lost 4 bases and 10 bases respectively, with 19 bases between them. Germline values: CDR1 SGHTA, CDR2 FQGNSA. In DNA, the CDR3 is TGTGCCAGCAGCTCAAATCAGCAGGGGCAGGCAGCTTTCTTT. It translates to CASSSNQQGQAAFF.